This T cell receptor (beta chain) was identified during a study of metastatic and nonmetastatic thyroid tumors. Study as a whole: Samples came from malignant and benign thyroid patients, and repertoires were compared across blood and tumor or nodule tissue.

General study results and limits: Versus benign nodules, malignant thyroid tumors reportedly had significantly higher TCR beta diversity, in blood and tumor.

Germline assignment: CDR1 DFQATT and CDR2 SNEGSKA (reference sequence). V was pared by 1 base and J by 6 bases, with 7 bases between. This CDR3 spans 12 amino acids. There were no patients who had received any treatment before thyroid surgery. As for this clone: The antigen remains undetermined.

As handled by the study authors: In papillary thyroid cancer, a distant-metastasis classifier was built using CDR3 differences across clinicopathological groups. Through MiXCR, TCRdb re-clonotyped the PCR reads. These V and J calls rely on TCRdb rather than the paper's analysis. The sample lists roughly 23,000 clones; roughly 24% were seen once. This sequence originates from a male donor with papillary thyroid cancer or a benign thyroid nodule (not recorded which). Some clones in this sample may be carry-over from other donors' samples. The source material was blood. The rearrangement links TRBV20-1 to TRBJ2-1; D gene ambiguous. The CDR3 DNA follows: TGCAGTGCTAGAGTGAGTGTCAATGAGCAGTTCTTC. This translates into CSARVSVNEQFF.